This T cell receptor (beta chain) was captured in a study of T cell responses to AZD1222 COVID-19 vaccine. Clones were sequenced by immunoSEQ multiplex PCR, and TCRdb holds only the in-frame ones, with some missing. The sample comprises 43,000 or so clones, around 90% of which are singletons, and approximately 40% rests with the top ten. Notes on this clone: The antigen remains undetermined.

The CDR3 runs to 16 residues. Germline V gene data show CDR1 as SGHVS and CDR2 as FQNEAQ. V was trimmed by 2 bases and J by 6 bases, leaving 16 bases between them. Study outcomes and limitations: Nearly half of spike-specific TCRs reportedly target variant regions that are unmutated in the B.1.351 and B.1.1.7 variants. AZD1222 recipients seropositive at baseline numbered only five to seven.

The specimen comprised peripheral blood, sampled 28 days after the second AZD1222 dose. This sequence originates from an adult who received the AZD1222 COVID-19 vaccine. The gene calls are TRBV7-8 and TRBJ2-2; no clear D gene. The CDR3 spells CASSLRARFAAGELFF. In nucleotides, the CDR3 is TGTGCCAGCAGCTTAAGGGCCAGGTTCGCGGCCGGGGAGCTGTTTTTT.